The next 32 T cell receptor beta chains were all read from a single sample in a study of Graves' ophthalmopathy and Graves' hyperthyroidism. Researchers took RNA transcripts and amplified TCR beta CDR3 regions from them. The first-round RT-PCR employed HTBI primers together with the Qiagen OneStep RT-PCR kit. A multiplex PCR was then performed as the second round. TCRdb redid the calling of the multiplex PCR reads with MiXCR, one entry per CDR3 protein. The sample carries hundreds of thousands of distinct CDR3 sequences, about 38% recorded once. The sample consisted of peripheral blood. Receptor source: an adult man with Graves' ophthalmopathy.

This clonotype was detected many times. The CDR3, as DNA: TGTGCCAGCAGCTTTCCAGGGGAATCTTTGAACACTGAAGCTTTCTTT. This translates into CASSFPGESLNTEAFF. This sequence joins TRBV7-9 and TRBJ1-1, with D possibly matching TRBD1 (6 bases). CDR3 length: 16 amino acids. Trimming cost V 3 bases and J 0 bases, with 14 bases left between them. In germline, CDR1 is SEHNR, CDR2 FQNEAQ (reference sequence).

Concerning this clonotype: The junction departs from germline at one end; a sequencing error may be responsible. The chain links TRBV2 to TRBJ1-4; a possible D gene is TRBD1 (6 bases). Germline values: CDR1 SNHLY, CDR2 FYNNEI. This CDR3 is built from 20 residues. The CDR3 reads CASSQGGGGSLIATNEKLFF. CDR3 bases: TGCGCCAGCAGCCAAGGAGGCGGGGGCAGTTTAATCGCAACTAATGAAAAACTGTTTTTT.

Concerning this clonotype itself: This could be a read error, since a much larger clone is one nucleotide away. J is TRBJ1-2 and V is TRBV10-3; TRBD1 aligns across 8 bases. Germline values: CDR1 ENHRY, CDR2 SYGVKD. There are 13 residues in the CDR3. In DNA, the CDR3 is TGTGCCAGCACAAAAGACAGGGGATATGACTACACCTTC. It yields the protein CASTKDRGYDYTF.

This clonotype was detected ten times or more. The rearrangement links TRBV7-9 to TRBJ1-1; 9 bases line up with TRBD1. Trimming took 4 bases from V and 6 from J; bases not matched to a gene: 6. This CDR3 has 14 amino acids. CDR1 is SEHNR and CDR2 is FQNEAQ in the germline V gene (reference sequence). CDR3: CASSWDREVSEAFF. CDR3 coding DNA: TGTGCCAGCAGCTGGGACAGGGAGGTATCTGAAGCTTTCTTT. Looking up the rest from reference TRBV7-9 and TRBJ1-1 gives the full variable domain: DTGVSQNPRHKITKRGQNVTFRCDPISEHNRLYWYRQTLGQGPEFLTYFQNEAQLEKSRLLSDRFSAERPKGSFSTLEIQRTEQGDSAMYLCASSWDREVSEAFFGQGTRLTVV.

The V and J genes are TRBV20-1 and TRBJ2-5, with D maybe TRBD1 (6 bases). Germline V CDR1 and CDR2: DFQATT, SNEGSKA (reference sequence). This CDR3 region has 14 residues. V was trimmed by 3 bases and J by 4 bases, leaving 15 bases between them. CDR3 residues: CSASLYRERETQYF. In DNA, the CDR3 is TGCAGTGCTAGCCTTTACAGGGAACGAGAGACCCAGTACTTC.

The rearrangement joins TRBV20-1 to TRBJ2-2; D not certain. CDR1 DFQATT and CDR2 SNEGSKA come from the germline V gene (reference sequence). With 4 bases removed from V and 3 bases from J, the gap between germline ends came to 9 bases. The CDR3 is made up of 13 amino acids. The CDR3: CSATWDDTGELFF. The CDR3 region has the DNA TGCAGTGCTACATGGGATGACACCGGGGAGCTGTTTTTT.

As regards this clonotype: Compared with germline, one end of the junction differs, possibly owing to a read error. The chain recombines TRBV25-1 with TRBJ2-3, with unresolved D. The CDR3 covers 13 residues. Germline V gives CDR1 MGHDK, CDR2 SYGVNS. The CDR3 coding sequence is TGTGCCAGTAGTGACACCAACACAGATACGCAGTATTTT. Translation: CASSDTNTDTQYF.

This clonotype occurred many times. This chain joins TRBV9 and TRBJ2-2; D may correspond to TRBD1 or TRBD2 (5 bases each). The CDR3 covers 12 residues. Germline V gene lookup returns CDR1 SGDLS and CDR2 YYNGEE. The ends were cut back, 3 bases at V and 7 bases at J, with 7 bases in the middle. The CDR3 DNA reads TGTGCCAGCAGCGAGGGGAGCGGGGAGCTGTTTTTT. Amino acids: CASSEGSGELFF.

This clonotype was recorded once. The chain combines TRBV15 with TRBJ2-4, with 12 bases aligning to TRBD1. V lost 1 base and J lost 8; bases outside the gene matches: 12. Germline CDR1 reads LNHNV; CDR2 reads YYDKDF (reference sequence). The CDR3 sequence is 18 residues long. This CDR3 is CATSRAHPGQGARDIQYF. CDR3 bases: TGTGCCACCAGCAGAGCTCATCCGGGACAGGGGGCGCGGGACATTCAGTACTTC.

This chain uses TRBV25-1 with TRBJ1-2, with D unresolved. V gave up 8 bases and J gave up 3 bases, with 16 bases separating them. The CDR3 spans 14 residues. The germline gives CDR1 MGHDK, CDR2 SYGVNS. The DNA of the CDR3 is TGTGCCAGCTCTCCGGGTGAGGGAGACTATGGCTACACCTTC. Its translation is CASSPGEGDYGYTF.

The chain is built from TRBV13 and TRBJ2-6, with no clear D. Germline V gene lookup returns CDR1 PRHDT and CDR2 FYEKMQ (reference sequence). CDR3 length: 16 residues. V gave up 5 bases and J gave up 0 bases, with 11 bases separating them. CDR3 sequence: CASSLRGFSGANVLTF. DNA for the CDR3: TGTGCCAGCAGCCTCCGTGGATTCTCTGGGGCCAACGTCCTGACTTTC.

The gene calls are TRBV12-3 or TRBV12-4 and TRBJ2-7, with D possibly called TRBD1 or TRBD2 (5 bases each). V was pared by 5 bases and J by 6 bases, with 17 bases between. The CDR3 runs to 14 residues. CDR3 protein: CASSRVRTGTEQYF. The CDR3 coding sequence is TGTGCCAGCAGTCGGGTTAGGACTGGGACCGAGCAGTACTTC.

The chain is built from TRBV29-1 and TRBJ1-2, with D unresolved. The germline gives CDR1 SQVTM, CDR2 ANQGSEA. The length of the CDR3 is 9 residues. V was pared by 7 bases and J by 8 bases, with 8 bases between. The CDR3 spells CSAGRGYTF. The CDR3 DNA reads TGCAGCGCCGGCCGGGGCTACACCTTC.

The chain recombines TRBV15 with TRBJ1-5, with D possibly TRBD1 on 6 matching bases. V was pared by 6 bases and J by 3 bases, with 18 bases between. Germline values: CDR1 LNHNV, CDR2 YYDKDF (reference sequence). The length of the CDR3 is 16 residues. CDR3 sequence: CATSARGGENNQPQHF. CDR3 DNA sequence: TGTGCCACCAGTGCTAGGGGGGGCGAAAACAATCAGCCCCAGCATTTT.

This clonotype was found a few times. This chain connects TRBV6-1 to TRBJ1-4, with 7 positions matching TRBD1. Germline V CDR1 and CDR2: MNHNS, SASEGT. J gave up 0 bases and V 7 bases, and 8 bases lay outside the gene matches. CDR3 length: 16 amino acids. The CDR3 region has the DNA TGTGCCAGCAAAGGGACAGCCCTGGCAACTAATGAAAAACTGTTTTTT. Encoded protein: CASKGTALATNEKLFF.

For this clonotype: It may be a read error: a sequence one base away is much more abundant. This chain links TRBV29-1 with TRBJ2-2, with 9 nucleotides matching TRBD2. This CDR3 comprises 15 residues. The ends lost 2 bases at V and 5 bases at J; junction bases unmatched: 6. Germline V gives CDR1 SQVTM, CDR2 ANQGSEA. The CDR3 loop reads CSVERREGYTGELFF. DNA of the CDR3: TGCAGCGTTGAAAGGCGGGAGGGCTATACCGGGGAGCTGTTTTTT.

This clonotype has at least ten counts. The V gene is TRBV6-6, the J gene TRBJ2-5, with D possibly being TRBD2 (6 bases). Trimming took off 4 bases at V and 5 bases at J, with 14 bases between the two ends. The CDR3 is 14 residues long. Germline CDR1 and CDR2: MNHNY and SVGAGI (reference sequence). This CDR3 reads CASSFVSGGETQYF. CDR3 in DNA: TGTGCCAGCAGTTTTGTTAGCGGAGGGGAGACCCAGTACTTC.

This clonotype was observed a few times. The rearrangement uses TRBV19 and TRBJ2-2, with D uncertain. This CDR3 contains 15 residues. The germline V gene encodes CDR1 LNHDA and CDR2 SQIVND (reference sequence). The V end was cut by 6 bases, the J end by 0 bases, with 11 bases between. The CDR3 DNA reads TGTGCCAGTAGCAAGACACCTCCGAACACCGGGGAGCTGTTTTTT. This sequence encodes CASSKTPPNTGELFF.

This clonotype was seen many times. The rearrangement joins TRBV29-1 to TRBJ2-7; maybe TRBD1 (6 bases). The CDR3 covers 13 residues. The V end was cut by 4 bases, the J end by 1 base, with 11 bases between. The germline V gene has CDR1 SQVTM and CDR2 ANQGSEA. The CDR3 DNA is TGCAGCGTTGTAAGGGGGTTTTCCTACGAGCAGTACTTC. Translating it yields CSVVRGFSYEQYF.

This clonotype appeared many times. The chain employs TRBV29-1 and TRBJ2-2; the D is unclear. This CDR3 has 11 amino acids. Germline CDR1 and CDR2: SQVTM and ANQGSEA. Trimming stripped 6 bases from V and 5 bases from J, with 7 bases between. CDR3 bases: TGCAGCGTAGTGAGGACCGGGGAGCTGTTTTTT. Amino acid sequence: CSVVRTGELFF.

Of note for this clonotype: Germline is not matched at one junction end, which may reflect a read error. The chain couples TRBV10-1 to TRBJ2-7; possibly TRBD1 for D (6 bases). Germline V CDR1 and CDR2: WNHNN, SYGVQD (reference sequence). The CDR3 is made up of 17 amino acids. DNA of the CDR3: TGTGCCAGCAGACAGGCCCGATGGACAGATCATTCCTACGAGCAGTACTTC. It codes for CASRQARWTDHSYEQYF.

Of note for this clonotype: This may be a read error: a much more frequent sequence differs by one nucleotide. V gene TRBV7-2 combines with J gene TRBJ1-3; D unresolved. Germline CDR1 and CDR2: SGHTA and FQGNSA. This CDR3 spans 16 amino acids. The CDR3 protein is CASSTQRDYSGNTTYF. As DNA, the CDR3 is TGTGCCAGCAGCACACAGAGAGACTACTCTGGAAACACCACATATTTT.

This clonotype was seen many times. This rearrangement joins TRBV7-8 to TRBJ2-7, with 9 bases identical to TRBD1. The V gene end was trimmed by 5 bases and the J gene end by 6 bases; junction bases not matched to a gene: 14. Germline loops: CDR1 SGHVS, CDR2 FQNEAQ. This CDR3 is 16 amino acids long. As DNA, the CDR3 is TGTGCCAGCAGCGCAACGGACAGGGGCCCTCTGGGCGAGCAGTACTTC. Translation gives CASSATDRGPLGEQYF.

This clonotype occurred many times. This sequence joins TRBV7-8 and TRBJ1-5; D possibly corresponds to TRBD1 (5 bases). V lost 5 bases, J lost 1 base, and 12 bases lay in between. The length of the CDR3 is 15 residues. Germline CDR1 is SGHVS and CDR2 is FQNEAQ. DNA for the CDR3: TGTGCCAGCAGCCCGGGGGTCTGGAGCAATCAGCCCCAGCATTTT. As protein: CASSPGVWSNQPQHF.

This CDR3 reads CASSARDREGSSYEQYF. CDR3 nucleotide sequence: TGTGCCAGCAGTGCTAGAGATCGGGAGGGCAGCTCCTACGAGCAGTACTTC. The rearrangement joins TRBV25-1 to TRBJ2-7; 8 bases line up with TRBD2. Looked up from germline, CDR1 is MGHDK and CDR2 is SYGVNS. The CDR3 spans 17 residues. The ends lost 4 bases at V and 0 bases at J; junction bases unmatched: 11.

The chain recombines TRBV7-9 with TRBJ1-1; 9 bases map to TRBD1. With V trimmed by 6 bases and J by 4 bases, 9 bases remained unmatched. Per germline, CDR1 SEHNR and CDR2 FQNEAQ (reference sequence). The CDR3 is 15 amino acids. CDR3 coding DNA: TGTGCCAGCAGTTGGGGGACAGGGACCGCCACTGAAGCTTTCTTT. This codes for CASSWGTGTATEAFF.

The chain is built from TRBV10-3 and TRBJ1-6, with 7 bases that match TRBD1. CDR3 length: 15 amino acids. Germline trimming cut 10 bases from V and 7 bases from J; bases unmatched to any gene: 13. Germline CDR1 and CDR2: ENHRY and SYGVKD. CDR3 sequence reads: CASRGTGTANSPLHF. CDR3 nucleotides: TGTGCCAGCAGAGGGACCGGGACAGCGAATTCACCCCTCCACTTT.

This clonotype appeared once. This may be a read error: a much more frequent sequence differs by one nucleotide. V gene TRBV24-1 combines with J gene TRBJ2-7; D ambiguous. This CDR3 spans 11 amino acids. CDR1 is KGHDR and CDR2 is SFDVKD in the germline V gene. V gave up 9 bases and J gave up 0 bases, with 5 bases separating them. CDR3: CATGFSYEQYF. CDR3 DNA: TGTGCCACCGGGTTCTCCTACGAGCAGTACTTC.

The V and J genes are TRBV7-9 and TRBJ1-5; 7 bases fit TRBD1. Unmatched junction bases numbered 3, after V lost 1 base and J lost 6 bases. CDR1 SEHNR and CDR2 FQNEAQ come from the germline V gene (reference sequence). The CDR3 spans 14 residues. The CDR3 DNA reads TGTGCCAGCAGCTTAGATACAGGGGTTCAGCCCCAGCATTTT. Its translation: CASSLDTGVQPQHF.

This clonotype was observed a few times. This rearrangement joins TRBV7-3 to TRBJ2-2; D is possibly TRBD1 (6 bases). The CDR3 runs to 15 residues. V gave up 1 base and J gave up 1 base, with 7 bases separating them. Germline V gives CDR1 SGHTA, CDR2 FQGTGA. CDR3 coding DNA: TGTGCCAGCAGCTTAATGGGACAGAACACCGGGGAGCTGTTTTTT. It translates to CASSLMGQNTGELFF.

Details on this clonotype: A much larger clone differs from this one at a single base, so this may be a read error. The gene calls are TRBV15 and TRBJ2-7; D unclear. CDR1 LNHNV and CDR2 YYDKDF come from the germline V gene (reference sequence). This CDR3 spans 13 amino acids. Here the CDR3 DNA reads TGTGCCACCGGCAGAGTACTGACTTACGAGCAGTACTTC. Translating gives CATGRVLTYEQYF. The full variable domain, its missing parts supplied by reference TRBV15 and TRBJ2-7, is DAMVIQNPRYQVTQFGKPVTLSCSQTLNHNVMYWYQQKSSQAPKLLFHYYDKDFNNEADTPDNFQSRRPNTSFCFLDIRSPGLGDTAMYLCATGRVLTYEQYFGPGTRLTVT.

This chain links TRBV10-3 with TRBJ1-1; possible D gene TRBD1, 5 bases. Germline assignment: CDR1 ENHRY and CDR2 SYGVKD. The V gene lost 8 bases and the J gene lost 1 base, with 14 bases spanning the gap. The CDR3 sequence is 14 residues long. The CDR3 region is CAIGASHGNTEAFF. The CDR3 DNA reads TGTGCCATCGGGGCGTCTCATGGGAACACTGAAGCTTTCTTT.